This is a list of T cell receptor beta chains from one sample in a study of blood T cell repertoires in COVID-19. Sequencing used immunoSEQ multiplex PCR; TCRdb keeps in-frame clones, though not all of them. The sample lists some 87,000 clones; about nine tenths were seen once. Sequences were obtained from peripheral blood. The receptors derive from a woman aged 70-85 years with acute or convalescent COVID-19. The CDR3 runs from the conserved cysteine through the conserved F or W. D genes are given only for firm matches. A clone size is listed for some rows: how often the clone was seen (once, few, many), or a class if it is expanded.

j_call v_call d_call clone_size cdr3_nt cdr3_aa
TRBJ2-3 TRBV12-3/TRBV12-4 NA NA TGTGCCAGCAGTTTACGGGTGGGGGGTACGCAGTATTTT CASSLRVGGTQYF
TRBJ1-1 TRBV5-1 NA NA TGCGCCAGCAGCTTGGATCCAGGGTCTCTTGGCACTGAAGCTTTCTTT CASSLDPGSLGTEAFF
TRBJ2-3 TRBV3-1/TRBV3-2 TRBD2 NA TGTGCCAGCAGCCAAGACCTAGCGGGAGTTCCAGATACGCAGTATTTT CASSQDLAGVPDTQYF
TRBJ2-5 TRBV3-1/TRBV3-2 NA once TGTGCCAGCAGCCTTCGGAGGGGCGGGGAGACCCAGTACTTC CASSLRRGGETQYF
TRBJ2-1 TRBV29-1 TRBD2 few TGCAGCGTCCGACTAGCGGGGGGGTTGAATGAGCAGTTCTTC CSVRLAGGLNEQFF
TRBJ2-2 TRBV28 TRBD1 NA TGTGCCAGCAAGAAGACGGGACAGTACACCGGGGAGCTGTTTTTT CASKKTGQYTGELFF
TRBJ1-4 TRBV3-1/TRBV3-2 NA NA TGTGCCAGCAGCCGTCAGAAGGGAACAGGTCTCAATGGGGAAAAACTGTTTTTT CASSRQKGTGLNGEKLFF
TRBJ2-5 TRBV29-1 NA NA TGCAGCGTTGAAGACGTCGTCCAAGAGACCCAGTACTTC CSVEDVVQETQYF
TRBJ1-3 TRBV10-2 NA NA TGCGCCAGCAGTGAGTCGGGGGGACCTGGAAACACCATATATTTT CASSESGGPGNTIYF
TRBJ2-7 TRBV5-5 NA NA TGTGCCAGCAGCCGGCCGGGTTTGCGGGAGCAGTACTTC CASSRPGLREQYF
TRBJ1-1 TRBV4-1 NA NA TGCGCCAGCAGCCAAGAAGGACACCGGAACACTGAAGCTTTCTTT CASSQEGHRNTEAFF
TRBJ1-2 TRBV6-5 NA NA TGTGCCAGCAAATGGACAGACTATGGCTACACCTTC CASKWTDYGYTF
TRBJ1-4 TRBV28 NA few TGTGCCAGCATACTGACGGAGCCCGATGAAAAACTGTTTTTT CASILTEPDEKLFF
TRBJ2-1 TRBV11-2 NA NA TGTGCCAGCCACGAAAGGGGGGAGCAGTTCTTC CASHERGEQFF
TRBJ2-2 TRBV28 TRBD1 NA TGTGCCAGCAGCACACGGCAGGGGGTGGGCACCGGGGAGCTGTTTTTT CASSTRQGVGTGELFF
TRBJ2-7 TRBV4-1 NA NA TGCGCCAGCAGCCAAGAATCATCCGAGCAGTACTTC CASSQESSEQYF
TRBJ1-2 TRBV14 NA NA TGTGCCAGCAGCCAAGATCAGGGGAGCTATGGCTACACCTTC CASSQDQGSYGYTF
TRBJ2-6 TRBV25-1 TRBD1 NA TGTGCCAGCAGAGAGACAGGGGGAGTCTCTGGGGCCAACGTCCTGACTTTC CASRETGGVSGANVLTF
TRBJ1-4 TRBV14 NA NA TGTGCCAGCAGCCGAGGTGAAAAACTGTTTTTT CASSRGEKLFF
TRBJ1-6 TRBV7-2 TRBD1 NA TGTGCCAGCAGCTCACGGACAGGGGGGGAGAATTCACCCCTCCACTTT CASSSRTGGENSPLHF
TRBJ1-1 TRBV28 NA NA TGTGCCAGCAGTTCAACAGGGTTTTCTGAAGCTTTCTTT CASSSTGFSEAFF
TRBJ2-2 TRBV6-5 NA NA TGTGCCAGCACCCACAGTACCGGGGAGCTGTTTTTT CASTHSTGELFF
TRBJ1-2 TRBV6-5 NA NA TGTGCCACCACGTATGGAGAGGGCTACACCTTC CATTYGEGYTF
TRBJ2-2 TRBV5-1 NA NA TGCGCCAGCAGCCCTAAGGCAGGGGCAGGGGATCCCGGGGAGCTGTTTTTT CASSPKAGAGDPGELFF
TRBJ2-3 TRBV7-9 TRBD2 NA TGTGCCAGCAGCTTAAGTAGTAGCCGGGGGGTTGCAGATACGCAGTATTTT CASSLSSSRGVADTQYF
TRBJ1-5 TRBV6-1 TRBD1 NA TGTGCCAGCAGTGAATTGGAGACAGGGCTAGGTCAGCCCCAGCATTTT CASSELETGLGQPQHF
TRBJ1-1 TRBV6-5 TRBD1 few TGTGCCAGCAGGCCCGGGACAGGGATACCTGAAGCTTTCTTT CASRPGTGIPEAFF
TRBJ1-5 TRBV20-1 NA NA TGCAGTGCTAGCGGTGTTCTGCCCCAGCATTTT CSASGVLPQHF
TRBJ2-7 TRBV3-1/TRBV3-2 TRBD2 once TGTGCCAGCAGCCTCGGACTAGCGGGAGCGTACGAGCAGTACTTC CASSLGLAGAYEQYF
TRBJ2-7 TRBV7-9 TRBD2 once TGTGCCAGCAGTCAAGGGGCGGGGGAGACATACGAGCAGTACTTC CASSQGAGETYEQYF
TRBJ2-3 TRBV19 TRBD2 NA TGTGCCAGTAGTATAGCGGGGACTAGCGGGGCGTCTAGCACAGATACGCAGTATTTT CASSIAGTSGASSTDTQYF
TRBJ1-1 TRBV7-8 NA NA TGTGCCAGCAGCTTAGCGAGGGGGTGGTACACTGAAGCTTTCTTT CASSLARGWYTEAFF
TRBJ1-6 TRBV7-6 NA NA TGTGCCAGCAGCTTAGCCCAGCGGGGGAATTCACCCCTCCACTTT CASSLAQRGNSPLHF
TRBJ1-5 TRBV18 NA NA TGTGCCAGCTCACCCGAGGGGGTAAGGAACCAGCCCCAGCATTTT CASSPEGVRNQPQHF
TRBJ1-1 TRBV3-1/TRBV3-2 NA NA TGTGCCAGCAGCCAAGACCCCGGGCGGGGTGAAGCTTTCTTT CASSQDPGRGEAFF
TRBJ1-5 TRBV3-1/TRBV3-2 NA once TGTGCCAGCAGCCTAGGGGGATATCAGCCCCAGCATTTT CASSLGGYQPQHF
TRBJ1-1 TRBV25-1 NA NA TGTGCCAGCAAAGGGGGGGCAGTGAACACTGAAGCTTTCTTT CASKGGAVNTEAFF
TRBJ1-2 TRBV24-1 NA NA TGTGCCACCAGTGTCCATCCGGGTGGCTACACCTTC CATSVHPGGYTF
TRBJ2-3 TRBV4-1 TRBD2 NA TGCGCCAGCAGCCCCCGCCGACTAGCGGGAGGGACAGATACGCAGTATTTT CASSPRRLAGGTDTQYF